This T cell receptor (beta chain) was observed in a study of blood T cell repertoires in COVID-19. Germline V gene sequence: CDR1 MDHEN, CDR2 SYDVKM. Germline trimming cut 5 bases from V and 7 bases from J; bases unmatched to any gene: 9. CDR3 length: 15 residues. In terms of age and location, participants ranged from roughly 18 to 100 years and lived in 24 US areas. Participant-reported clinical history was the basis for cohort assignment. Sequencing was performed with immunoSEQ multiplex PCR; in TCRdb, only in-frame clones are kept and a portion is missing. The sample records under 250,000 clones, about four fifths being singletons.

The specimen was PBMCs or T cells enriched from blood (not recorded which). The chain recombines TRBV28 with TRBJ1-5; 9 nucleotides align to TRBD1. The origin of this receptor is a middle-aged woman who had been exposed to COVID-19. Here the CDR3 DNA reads TGTGCCAGCAGTCCGACAGGGACAGGGCGACAGCCCCAGCATTTT. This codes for CASSPTGTGRQPQHF.